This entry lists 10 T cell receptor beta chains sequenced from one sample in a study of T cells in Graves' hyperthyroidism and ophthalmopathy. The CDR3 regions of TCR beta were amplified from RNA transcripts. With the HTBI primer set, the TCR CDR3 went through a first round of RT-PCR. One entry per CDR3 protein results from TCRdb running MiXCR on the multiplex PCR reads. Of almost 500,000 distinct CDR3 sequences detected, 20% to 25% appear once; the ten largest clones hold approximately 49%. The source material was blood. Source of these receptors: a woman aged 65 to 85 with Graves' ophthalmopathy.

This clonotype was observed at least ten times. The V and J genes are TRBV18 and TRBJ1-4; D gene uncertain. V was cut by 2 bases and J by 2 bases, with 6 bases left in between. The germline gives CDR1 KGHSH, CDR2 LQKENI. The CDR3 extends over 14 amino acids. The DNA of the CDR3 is TGTGCCAGCTCACCAGGTTCCACTAATGAAAAACTGTTTTTT. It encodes CASSPGSTNEKLFF.

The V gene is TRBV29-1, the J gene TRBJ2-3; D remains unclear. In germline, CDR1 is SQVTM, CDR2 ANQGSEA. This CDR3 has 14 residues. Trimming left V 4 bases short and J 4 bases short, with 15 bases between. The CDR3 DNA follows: TGCAGCGTTGGTAACAGAGTAACGGCAGATACGCAGTATTTT. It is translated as CSVGNRVTADTQYF.

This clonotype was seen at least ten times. The CDR3 is CASSSRTSGIQETQYF. CDR3 nucleotides: TGTGCCAGCAGTTCCCGAACTAGCGGGATTCAAGAGACCCAGTACTTC. The chain links TRBV28 to TRBJ2-5; 10 nucleotides line up with TRBD2. V shed 4 bases and J 2 bases; nucleotides not matched to a gene: 7. CDR1 and CDR2 (germline): MDHEN, SYDVKM. The CDR3 contains 16 residues.

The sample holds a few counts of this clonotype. The CDR3 nucleotides read TGCGCCAGCAGCCAGGGAACAGGGGGCAGCACCGGGGAGCTGTTTTTT. It encodes CASSQGTGGSTGELFF. The chain carries TRBV4-3 and TRBJ2-2, with TRBD1 matching 9 bases. This CDR3 has 16 residues. The V gene end was trimmed by 3 bases and the J gene end by 4 bases; junction bases not matched to a gene: 6. From germline, CDR1 is LGHNA and CDR2 YSLEER.

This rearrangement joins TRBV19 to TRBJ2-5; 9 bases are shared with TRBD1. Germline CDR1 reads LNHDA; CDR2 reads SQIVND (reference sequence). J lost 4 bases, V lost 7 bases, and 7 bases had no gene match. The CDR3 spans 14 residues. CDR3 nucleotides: TGTGCCAGTAAGCCAACAGGGGGCCGAGAGACCCAGTACTTC. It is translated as CASKPTGGRETQYF.

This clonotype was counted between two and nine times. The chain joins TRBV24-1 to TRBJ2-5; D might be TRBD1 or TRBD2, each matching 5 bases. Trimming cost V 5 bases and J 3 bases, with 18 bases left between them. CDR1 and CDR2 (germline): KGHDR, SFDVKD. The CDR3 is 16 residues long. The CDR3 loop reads CATSVIGIVGEETQYF. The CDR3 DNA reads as TGTGCCACCAGTGTCATTGGTATAGTGGGGGAAGAGACCCAGTACTTC.

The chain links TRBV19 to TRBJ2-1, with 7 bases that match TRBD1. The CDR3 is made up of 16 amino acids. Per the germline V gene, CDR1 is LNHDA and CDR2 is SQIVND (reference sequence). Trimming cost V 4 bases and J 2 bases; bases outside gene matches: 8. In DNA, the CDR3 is TGTGCCAGTAGTAGTCGACAGGGAATCACCTACAATGAGCAGTTCTTC. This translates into CASSSRQGITYNEQFF.

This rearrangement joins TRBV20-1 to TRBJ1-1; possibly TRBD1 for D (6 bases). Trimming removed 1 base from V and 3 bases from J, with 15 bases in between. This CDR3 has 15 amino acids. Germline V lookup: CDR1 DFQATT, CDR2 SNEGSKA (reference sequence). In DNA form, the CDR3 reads TGCAGTGCTAGAGCCCTGTCAGGGGCGTACACTGAAGCTTTCTTT. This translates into CSARALSGAYTEAFF.

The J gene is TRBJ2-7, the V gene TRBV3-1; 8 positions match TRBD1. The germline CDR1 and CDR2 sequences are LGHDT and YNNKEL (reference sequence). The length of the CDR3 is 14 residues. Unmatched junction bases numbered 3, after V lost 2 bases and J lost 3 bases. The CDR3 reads CASSQTGQGYEQYF. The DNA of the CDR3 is TGTGCCAGCAGCCAAACAGGACAGGGCTACGAGCAGTACTTC.

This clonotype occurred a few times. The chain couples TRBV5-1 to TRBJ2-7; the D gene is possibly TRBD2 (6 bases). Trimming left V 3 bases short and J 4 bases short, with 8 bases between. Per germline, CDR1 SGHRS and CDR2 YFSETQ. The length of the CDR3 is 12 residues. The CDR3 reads CASSSGEYEQYF. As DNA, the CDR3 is TGCGCCAGCAGCTCGGGGGAGTACGAGCAGTACTTC.